This TCR beta chain was identified in a study of blood T cell repertoires in COVID-19. Whole-study context: Acute-phase and convalescent COVID-19 samples originated in the United States, Italy and Spain. T cells, B-cell-depleted T cells, or PBMCs supplied cDNA or gDNA.

Study processing details: Counts of nucleated cells, estimated from reference gene primer amplification, were obtained. Data came from immunoSEQ multiplex PCR; TCRdb stores just in-frame clones and leaves some out. The V and J calls and clone size were taken over from that table, and D and trimming were inferred from the DNA. The sample shows over 35,000 clones, around 79% of them seen only once. Germline V gives CDR1 ENHRY, CDR2 SYGVKD. The CDR3 contains 14 residues. On this clone itself: One end of the junction varies from germline; a read error may be responsible.

Sample: peripheral blood. J is TRBJ1-4 and V is TRBV10-3; 8 bases are a match to TRBD1. The clonotype originates from a man aged 65-85 years with acute or convalescent COVID-19. CDR3 sequence (DNA): TGTACCATCAGAGAGACAGGGGTGGGTGAAAAACTGTTTTTT. This sequence encodes CTIRETGVGEKLFF.